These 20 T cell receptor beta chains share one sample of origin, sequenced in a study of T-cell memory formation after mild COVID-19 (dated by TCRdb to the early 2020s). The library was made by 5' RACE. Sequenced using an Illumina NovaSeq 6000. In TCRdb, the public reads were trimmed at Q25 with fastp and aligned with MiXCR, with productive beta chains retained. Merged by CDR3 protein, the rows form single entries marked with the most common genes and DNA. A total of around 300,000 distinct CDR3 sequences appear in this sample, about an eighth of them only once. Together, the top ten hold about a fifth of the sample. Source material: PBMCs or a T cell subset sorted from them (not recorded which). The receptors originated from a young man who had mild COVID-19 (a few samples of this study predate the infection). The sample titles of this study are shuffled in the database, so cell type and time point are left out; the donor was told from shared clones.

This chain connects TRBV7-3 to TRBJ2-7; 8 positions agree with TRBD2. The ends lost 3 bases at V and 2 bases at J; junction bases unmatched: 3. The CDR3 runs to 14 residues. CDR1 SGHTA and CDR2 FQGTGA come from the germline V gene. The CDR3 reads CASSLQAGAYEQYF. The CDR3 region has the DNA TGTGCCAGCAGCTTGCAAGCGGGGGCCTACGAGCAGTACTTC.

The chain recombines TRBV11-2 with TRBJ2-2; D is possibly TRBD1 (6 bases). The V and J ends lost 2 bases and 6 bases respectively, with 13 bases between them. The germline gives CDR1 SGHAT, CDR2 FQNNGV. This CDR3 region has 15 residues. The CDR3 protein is CASSLMAGDPGELFF. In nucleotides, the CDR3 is TGTGCCAGCAGCTTAATGGCAGGGGACCCCGGGGAGCTGTTTTTT.

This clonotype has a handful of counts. CDR3 sequence: CSAQDSDGYEQYF. As DNA, the CDR3 is TGCAGCGCCCAGGACAGTGACGGGTACGAGCAGTACTTC. This chain uses TRBV29-1 with TRBJ2-7; TRBD1 is a possible D gene (6 bases). Per the germline V gene, CDR1 is SQVTM and CDR2 is ANQGSEA. V gave up 7 bases and J gave up 4 bases, with 17 bases separating them. This CDR3 has 13 residues.

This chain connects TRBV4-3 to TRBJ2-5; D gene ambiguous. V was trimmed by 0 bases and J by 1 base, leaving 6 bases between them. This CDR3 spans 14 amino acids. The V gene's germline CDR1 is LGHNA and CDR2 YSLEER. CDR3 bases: TGCGCCAGCAGCCAAGACAGCACCCAAGAGACCCAGTACTTC. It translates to CASSQDSTQETQYF.

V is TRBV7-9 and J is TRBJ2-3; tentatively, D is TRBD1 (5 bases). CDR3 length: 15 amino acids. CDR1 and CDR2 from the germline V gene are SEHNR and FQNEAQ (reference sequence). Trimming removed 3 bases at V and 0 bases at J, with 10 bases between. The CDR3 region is CASSFYRSSTDTQYF. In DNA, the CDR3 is TGTGCCAGCAGCTTTTACAGGTCAAGCACAGATACGCAGTATTTT.

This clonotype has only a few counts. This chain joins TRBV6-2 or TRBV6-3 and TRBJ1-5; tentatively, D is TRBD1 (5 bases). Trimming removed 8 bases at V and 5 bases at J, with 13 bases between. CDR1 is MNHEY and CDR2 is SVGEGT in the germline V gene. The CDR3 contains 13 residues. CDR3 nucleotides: TGTGCCAGCCGGCTGGGGGTGGATCAGCCCCAGCATTTT. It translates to CASRLGVDQPQHF.

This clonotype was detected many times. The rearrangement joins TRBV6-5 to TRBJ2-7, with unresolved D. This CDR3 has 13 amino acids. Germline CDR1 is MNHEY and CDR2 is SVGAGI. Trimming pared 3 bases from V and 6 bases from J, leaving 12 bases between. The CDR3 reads CASSYGSVFEQYF. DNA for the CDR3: TGTGCCAGCAGTTATGGGTCCGTTTTCGAGCAGTACTTC.

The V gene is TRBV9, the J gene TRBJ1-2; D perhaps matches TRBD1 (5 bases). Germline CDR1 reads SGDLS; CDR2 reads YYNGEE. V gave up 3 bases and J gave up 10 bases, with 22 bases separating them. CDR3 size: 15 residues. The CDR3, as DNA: TGTGCCAGCAGCGCCCCGGGACTCCCCGTGGTGGCCTACACCTTC. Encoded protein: CASSAPGLPVVAYTF.

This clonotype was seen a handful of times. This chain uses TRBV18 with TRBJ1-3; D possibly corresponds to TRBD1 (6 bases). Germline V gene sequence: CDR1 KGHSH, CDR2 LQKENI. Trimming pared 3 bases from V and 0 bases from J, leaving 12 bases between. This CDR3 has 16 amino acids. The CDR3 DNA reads TGTGCCAGCTCACCCACGACGACAGGCTCTGGAAACACCATATATTTT. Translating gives CASSPTTTGSGNTIYF. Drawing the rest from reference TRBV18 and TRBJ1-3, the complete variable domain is NAGVMQNPRHLVRRRGQEARLRCSPMKGHSHVYWYRQLPEEGLKFMVYLQKENIIDESGMPKERFSAEFPKEGPSILRIQQVVRGDSAAYFCASSPTTTGSGNTIYFGEGSWLTVV.

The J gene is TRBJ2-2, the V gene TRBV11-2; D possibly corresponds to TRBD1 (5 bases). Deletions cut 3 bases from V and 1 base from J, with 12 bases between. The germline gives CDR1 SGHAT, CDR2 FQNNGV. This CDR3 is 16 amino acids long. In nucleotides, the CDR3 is TGTGCCAGCAGCTTGACAGCCCTTATGAACACCGGGGAGCTGTTTTTT. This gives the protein CASSLTALMNTGELFF.

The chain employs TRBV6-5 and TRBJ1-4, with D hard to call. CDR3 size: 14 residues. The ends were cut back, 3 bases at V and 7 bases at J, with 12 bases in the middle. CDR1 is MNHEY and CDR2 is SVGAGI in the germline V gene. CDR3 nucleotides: TGTGCCAGCAGTTATCTTCCCAGTGGTGAAAAACTGTTTTTT. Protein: CASSYLPSGEKLFF.

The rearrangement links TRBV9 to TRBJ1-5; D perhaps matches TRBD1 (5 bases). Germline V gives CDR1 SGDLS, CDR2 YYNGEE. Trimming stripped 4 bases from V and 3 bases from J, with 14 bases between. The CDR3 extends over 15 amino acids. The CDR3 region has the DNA TGTGCCAGCAGCTCGAGGGGAGGGTACAATCAGCCCCAGCATTTT. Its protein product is CASSSRGGYNQPQHF.

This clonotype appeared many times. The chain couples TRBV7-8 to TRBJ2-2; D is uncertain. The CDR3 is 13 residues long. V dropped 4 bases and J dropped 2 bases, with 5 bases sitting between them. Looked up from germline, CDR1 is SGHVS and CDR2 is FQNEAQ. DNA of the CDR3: TGTGCCAGCAGCTCCAGCAACACCGGGGAGCTGTTTTTT. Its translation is CASSSSNTGELFF.

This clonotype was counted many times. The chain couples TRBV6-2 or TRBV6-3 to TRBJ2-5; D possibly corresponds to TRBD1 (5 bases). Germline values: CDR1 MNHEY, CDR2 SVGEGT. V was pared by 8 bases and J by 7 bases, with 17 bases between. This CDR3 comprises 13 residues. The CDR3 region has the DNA TGTGCCAGCGCTCCTAGAGGACACTGGACCCAGTACTTC. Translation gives CASAPRGHWTQYF.

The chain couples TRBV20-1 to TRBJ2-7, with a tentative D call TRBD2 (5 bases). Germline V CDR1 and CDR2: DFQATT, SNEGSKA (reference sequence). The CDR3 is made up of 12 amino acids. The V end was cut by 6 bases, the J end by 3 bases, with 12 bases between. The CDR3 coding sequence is TGCAGTGCAGCCCTCGGGGACTACGAGCAGTACGTC. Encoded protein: CSAALGDYEQYV.

The CDR3 DNA reads as TGCAGTGCCGGGCCTTGGGATGGCTACACCTTC. Its translation is CSAGPWDGYTF. The chain has TRBV20-1 and TRBJ1-2, with D unclear. Germline-derived CDR1 and CDR2 are DFQATT and SNEGSKA (reference sequence). The V gene lost 6 bases and the J gene lost 6 bases, with 11 bases spanning the gap. The CDR3 covers 11 residues.

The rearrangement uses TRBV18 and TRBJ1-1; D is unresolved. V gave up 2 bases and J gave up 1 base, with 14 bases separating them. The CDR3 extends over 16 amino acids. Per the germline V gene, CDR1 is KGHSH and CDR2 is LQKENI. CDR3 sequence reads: CASSPVAGSQNTEAFF. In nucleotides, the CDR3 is TGTGCCAGCTCACCAGTTGCAGGTTCACAGAACACTGAAGCTTTCTTT.

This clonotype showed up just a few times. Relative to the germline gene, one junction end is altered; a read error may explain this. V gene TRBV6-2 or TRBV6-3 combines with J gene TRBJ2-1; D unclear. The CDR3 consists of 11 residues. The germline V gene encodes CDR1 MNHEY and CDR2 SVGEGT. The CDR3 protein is CASSRPPSWLF. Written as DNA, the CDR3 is TGTGCCAGCAGTCGCCCCCCCAGTTGGCTCTTC.

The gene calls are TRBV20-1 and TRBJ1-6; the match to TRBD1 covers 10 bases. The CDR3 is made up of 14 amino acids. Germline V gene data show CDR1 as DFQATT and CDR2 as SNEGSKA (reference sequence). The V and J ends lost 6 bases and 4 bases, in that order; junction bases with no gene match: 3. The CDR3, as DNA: TGCAGTGCGGGACAGGGGACTTATAATTCACCCCTCCACTTT. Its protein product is CSAGQGTYNSPLHF.

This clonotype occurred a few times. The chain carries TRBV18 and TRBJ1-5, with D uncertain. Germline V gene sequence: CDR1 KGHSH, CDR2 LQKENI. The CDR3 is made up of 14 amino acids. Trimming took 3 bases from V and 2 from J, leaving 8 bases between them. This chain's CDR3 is CASSPSAGNQPQHF. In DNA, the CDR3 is TGTGCCAGCTCACCGTCAGCAGGCAATCAGCCCCAGCATTTT.